The 9 T cell receptor beta chains below come from one sample, sequenced in a study of blood T cell repertoires in COVID-19. Produced via immunoSEQ multiplex PCR; TCRdb's table is partial and in-frame only. The sample consists of roughly 170,000 clones, around 79% of them appearing once. Sequences were obtained from peripheral blood. These receptor sequences come from a woman aged 70-85 years with acute or convalescent COVID-19.

This clone has more than one count but fewer than ten. The chain uses TRBV6-1 and TRBJ1-2; TRBD1 aligns across 9 bases. Germline V gene sequence: CDR1 MNHNS, CDR2 SASEGT. The V segment lost 5 bases and the J segment 5 bases; nucleotides outside the gene matches: 12. The CDR3 is 16 amino acids. CDR3 nucleotide sequence: TGTGCCAGCAGTCAAGGAGGGTTGGACAGGGGTTATGGCTACACCTTC. Protein product: CASSQGGLDRGYGYTF.

The chain employs TRBV9 and TRBJ1-2, with a weak D call TRBD1 (5 bases). V was cut by 0 bases and J by 6 bases, with 15 bases left in between. Germline V gene sequence: CDR1 SGDLS, CDR2 YYNGEE. CDR3 length: 15 residues. CDR3 nucleotide sequence: TGTGCCAGCAGCGTAGCGATCGAGATCAGGGATGGCTACACCTTC. It specifies CASSVAIEIRDGYTF.

The chain has TRBV6-5 and TRBJ2-7; 8 nucleotides agree with TRBD1. The germline V gene encodes CDR1 MNHEY and CDR2 SVGAGI. This CDR3 spans 14 amino acids. The ends lost 5 bases at V and 2 bases at J; junction bases unmatched: 5. As DNA, the CDR3 is TGTGCCAGCAGTCCCAGGGGGCCACCCTACGAGCAGTACTTC. Translated: CASSPRGPPYEQYF.

The V and J genes are TRBV5-5 and TRBJ2-3, with 11 bases identical to TRBD2. The germline CDR1 and CDR2 sequences are SGHKS and YYEKEE (reference sequence). The CDR3 covers 16 residues. Trimming removed 0 bases from V and 3 bases from J; junction bases left unmatched: 3. The DNA for the CDR3 is TGTGCCAGCAGCTTGGACGTAGCGGGAGGGACAGATACGCAGTATTTT. It codes for CASSLDVAGGTDTQYF.

This clone has a handful of counts. The rearrangement uses TRBV10-3 and TRBJ2-3; 9 nucleotides match TRBD2. After removal of 4 bases from V and 3 bases from J, the junction contained 11 bases not matched to a gene. The germline V gene encodes CDR1 ENHRY and CDR2 SYGVKD. The CDR3 has 17 residues. In nucleotides, the CDR3 is TGTGCCATCAGTGTCAAGGTAGCGGGAGCAGCGACAGATACGCAGTATTTT. Protein sequence: CAISVKVAGAATDTQYF.

The chain has TRBV4-1 and TRBJ1-2; 7 nucleotides match TRBD1. The V segment lost 1 base and the J segment 5 bases; nucleotides outside the gene matches: 7. There are 15 residues in the CDR3. From germline, CDR1 is MGHRA and CDR2 YSYEKL. The CDR3 region is CASSQVGQEYYGYTF. CDR3 DNA: TGCGCCAGCAGCCAAGTTGGACAGGAATATTATGGCTACACCTTC.

This clone was counted a few times. The CDR3 loop reads CASSRGLAGGYEQFF. The CDR3 DNA sequence: TGTGCCAGCAGCCGGGGACTAGCGGGAGGATATGAGCAGTTCTTC. The chain links TRBV5-8 to TRBJ2-1, with 15 bases aligning to TRBD2. The germline V gene encodes CDR1 SGHTS and CDR2 YDEGEE. V trimming: 4 bases; J trimming: 8 bases; junction bases outside the gene matches: 4. The CDR3 has 15 residues.

The chain is built from TRBV30 and TRBJ2-7, with 10 bases that match TRBD2. The germline V gene encodes CDR1 GTSNPN and CDR2 SVGIG (reference sequence). This CDR3 is built from 16 residues. V lost 4 bases, J lost 5 bases, and 14 bases stayed unmatched. CDR3 region: CAWKVWASGSGDEQYF. CDR3 DNA: TGTGCCTGGAAAGTCTGGGCTAGCGGGAGTGGGGACGAGCAGTACTTC. The whole variable domain, remainder taken from reference TRBV30 and TRBJ2-7, is SQTIHQWPATLVQPVGSPLSLECTVEGTSNPNLYWYRQAAGRGLQLLFYSVGIGQISSEVPQNLSASRPQDRQFILSSKKLLLSDSGFYLCAWKVWASGSGDEQYFGPGTRLTVT.

The genes are TRBV2 and TRBJ2-7; 10 nucleotides line up with TRBD2. The trim removed 7 bases at V and 2 bases at J, leaving 8 bases unmatched. CDR1 is SNHLY and CDR2 is FYNNEI in the germline V gene. This CDR3 is built from 15 residues. CDR3 nucleotides: TGTGCCAGCAAATTGGGACTAGCGAGTCCCTACGAGCAGTACTTC. It specifies CASKLGLASPYEQYF.